This entry is about one T cell receptor (beta chain). The antigen remains unidentified. CDR3 length: 14 amino acids. Germline V lookup: CDR1 KGHSH, CDR2 LQKENI. The germline V and J ends were trimmed by 1 base and 8 bases, with 14 bases remaining between them. The data are from a study of cytomegalovirus exposure and HLA in healthy donors. Study-wide findings and caveats: Being productive about 87% or about 30% of the time was typical of most TCR beta V segments in an earlier analysis. The study put 150 to 200 TCR beta chains on its list as cytomegalovirus-associated. The study carried out a later analysis of TCR beta sequences. It associated roughly 17,000 of them with specific HLA alleles at a false discovery rate of 0.05.

This PCR relied on a set of 60 Vbeta primers and 13 Jbeta primers. Only in-frame clones appear in the TCRdb table, and some are missing; sequencing was by immunoSEQ multiplex PCR. This table has about 200,000 clones, less than 90% appearing once. The sample taken for sequencing was PBMCs. This rearrangement joins TRBV18 to TRBJ1-2; D is undetermined. This TCR was recovered from a woman younger than 45 in good health and CMV-seronegative. CDR3 sequence reads: CASSPLPGGEGYTF. The CDR3 DNA follows: TGTGCCAGCTCACCACTCCCAGGAGGCGAGGGCTACACCTTC.